Listed here are 20 T cell receptor beta chains from one sample, sequenced in a study of CD8+CD57+ T cells in acquired aplastic anemia (dated by TCRdb to the late 2010s). Patients chosen for sequencing had shown expansion of CD8+CD57+ cells by flow cytometry. Sequencer: Illumina HiSeq 2000. TCR beta VDJ combination and CDR3 sequence profiling used genomic DNA as the template. Through fastp at Q25 and MiXCR, TCRdb rebuilt clones from the public reads, retaining in-frame beta chains. Identical CDR3 proteins give one entry, which carries the most common genes and DNA. The sample table records approximately 190,000 distinct CDR3 sequences; less than 60% of these occur just once. The top ten hold about 8.8% of the sample. The sequenced sample consisted of sorted CD4+, CD8+, or CD8+CD57+ T cells (not recorded which) from PBMCs. Receptors originate from a human donor with aplastic anemia.

The CDR3 loop is CASSYAAGSYEQYF. The CDR3 nucleotides are TGTGCCAGCAGTTACGCCGCAGGGTCCTACGAGCAGTACTTC. The V gene is TRBV6-5, the J gene TRBJ2-7; TRBD1 is a possible D gene (5 bases). Germline V gene sequence: CDR1 MNHEY, CDR2 SVGAGI. The V end lost 2 bases, the J end lost 1 base, and 9 bases lay between the germline ends. This CDR3 has 14 amino acids.

The rearrangement links TRBV20-1 to TRBJ2-1, with 7 bases matching TRBD1. Trimming removed 0 bases from V and 8 bases from J; junction bases left unmatched: 10. The CDR3 runs 15 residues. CDR1 and CDR2 (germline): DFQATT, SNEGSKA (reference sequence). CDR3 protein: CSARDAPGGMDEQFF. DNA for the CDR3: TGCAGTGCTAGAGATGCGCCAGGGGGTATGGATGAGCAGTTCTTC.

A remark on this clonotype: At one end the junction does not follow the germline gene, possibly because of a read error. This rearrangement joins TRBV7-2 to TRBJ2-7; 8 nucleotides agree with TRBD1. The CDR3 has 13 residues. Germline CDR1 SGHTA, CDR2 FQGNSA. This CDR3 reads CASSSTGGYEQYF. CDR3 DNA: TGCGCCAGCAGCTCTACAGGGGGCTACGAGCAGTACTTC.

The count of this clonotype is one. This chain connects TRBV7-9 to TRBJ2-3; 8 positions match TRBD1. V dropped 5 bases and J dropped 5; count of bases not matched to a gene: 6. Germline CDR1 reads SEHNR; CDR2 reads FQNEAQ (reference sequence). This CDR3 contains 14 residues. The CDR3 loop reads CASSQDRAVDTQYF. The DNA for the CDR3 is TGTGCCAGCAGCCAGGACAGGGCTGTAGATACGCAGTATTTT.

This clonotype was counted only a few times. The chain combines TRBV27 with TRBJ1-2; 7 bases are shared with TRBD1. This CDR3 spans 17 amino acids. V lost 7 bases to trimming and J lost 6 bases; unmatched junction nucleotides: 20. Per the germline V gene, CDR1 is MNHEY and CDR2 is SMNVEV (reference sequence). The CDR3 region has the DNA TGTGCCAGCACTACCCACCGGGGAGCGGACAGGATCGATGGCTACACCTTC. Translated: CASTTHRGADRIDGYTF.

This clonotype was counted at least ten times. The chain couples TRBV28 to TRBJ1-1; 8 bases fit TRBD1. The CDR3 is 12 amino acids. V was pared by 5 bases and J by 4 bases, with 0 bases of the junction left unmatched. Germline assignment: CDR1 MDHEN and CDR2 SYDVKM. In nucleotides, the CDR3 is TGTGCCAGCAGTACAGGGGGCACTGAAGCTTTCTTT. Residues: CASSTGGTEAFF.

With regard to this clonotype: This may be a read error: a much more frequent sequence differs by one nucleotide. The V gene is TRBV7-9, the J gene TRBJ1-1; no reliable D call. Deletions cut 1 base from V and 3 bases from J, with 3 bases between. Looked up from germline, CDR1 is SEHNR and CDR2 is FQNEAQ (reference sequence). This CDR3 has 12 residues. CDR3 DNA: TGTGCCAGCAGCTTAGACGACACTGAAGCTTTCTTT. Amino acid sequence: CASSLDDTEAFF. The full variable domain, its missing parts supplied by reference TRBV7-9 and TRBJ1-1, is DTGVSQNPRHKITKRGQNVTFRCDPISEHNRLYWYRQTLGQGPEFLTYFQNEAQLEKSRLLSDRFSAERPKGSFSTLEIQRTEQGDSAMYLCASSLDDTEAFFGQGTRLTVV.

Only a few counts were recorded for this clonotype. The rearrangement links TRBV2 to TRBJ1-6; the D is unclear. V was shortened by 6 bases and J by 10 bases, with 7 bases between the two germline ends. CDR1 is SNHLY, CDR2 FYNNEI, per germline. The CDR3 runs to 11 residues. The CDR3 here is CASRVSSPLHF. For the CDR3, the DNA is TGTGCCAGCAGGGTTAGCTCACCCCTCCACTTT.

This chain joins TRBV29-1 and TRBJ1-1, with TRBD1 identical over 9 bases. The CDR3 consists of 14 residues. Trimming cost V 5 bases and J 5 bases; bases outside gene matches: 9. In germline, CDR1 is SQVTM, CDR2 ANQGSEA. The CDR3 bases are TGCAGCGTTCGAACAGGGGGCGCGAGGACTGAAGCTTTCTTT. Encoded protein: CSVRTGGARTEAFF.

The chain recombines TRBV10-3 with TRBJ2-5, with unresolved D. Germline V gene data show CDR1 as ENHRY and CDR2 as SYGVKD. V dropped 10 bases and J dropped 1 base, with 13 bases sitting between them. The CDR3 runs 13 residues. The CDR3 region is CATTPVPQETQYF. The CDR3 DNA follows: TGTGCCACCACCCCCGTGCCCCAAGAGACCCAGTACTTC.

This clonotype was counted many times. The chain joins TRBV9 to TRBJ2-5, with D perhaps TRBD1 or TRBD2 (7 bases each). Germline V gives CDR1 SGDLS, CDR2 YYNGEE. The germline V and J ends were trimmed by 1 base and 5 bases, with 15 bases remaining between them. The CDR3 runs 15 residues. The CDR3 DNA reads as TGTGCCAGCAGCGTAAGCCCCCAGGGGGGGGAGACCCAGTACTTC. Translating it yields CASSVSPQGGETQYF.

The J gene is TRBJ2-7, the V gene TRBV7-3, with a tentative D call TRBD1 (5 bases). The V gene's germline CDR1 is SGHTA and CDR2 FQGTGA. Between the trimmed V and J ends, which lost 1 base and 4 bases, there was a span of 14 bases. The CDR3 length is 15 residues. The CDR3 is CASSLKDILGYEQYF. CDR3 sequence (DNA): TGTGCCAGCAGCTTAAAGGACATCCTCGGGTACGAGCAGTACTTC.

This clonotype showed up just a few times. Compared with germline, one end of the junction differs, possibly owing to a read error. The chain recombines TRBV2 with TRBJ2-7; no reliable D call. The CDR3 length is 12 residues. Germline V gene sequence: CDR1 SNHLY, CDR2 FYNNEI. DNA of the CDR3: TGCGCCAGCAGTGAGTCTTACCACGAGCAGTACTTC. It translates to CASSESYHEQYF.

The CDR3 region has the DNA TGTGCCAGCAGCTCTTCATCCGCTGGTTTGGGCAATCAGCCCCAGCATTTT. This gives the protein CASSSSSAGLGNQPQHF. The chain links TRBV11-1 to TRBJ1-5; no clear D. Germline loops: CDR1 SGHAT, CDR2 FQDESV (reference sequence). V was trimmed by 4 bases and J by 2 bases, leaving 18 bases between them. The CDR3 runs 17 residues.

The chain employs TRBV24-1 and TRBJ2-1; TRBD1 matches at 10 bases. Unmatched junction bases numbered 3, after V lost 7 bases and J lost 4 bases. The length of the CDR3 is 14 residues. The germline gives CDR1 KGHDR, CDR2 SFDVKD. The CDR3 here is CATSRDRGYNEQFF. CDR3 in DNA: TGTGCCACCAGCCGGGACAGGGGTTACAATGAGCAGTTCTTC.

This chain uses TRBV29-1 with TRBJ1-2, with 9 bases matching TRBD1. The trim removed 6 bases at V and 3 bases at J, leaving 5 bases unmatched. Germline values: CDR1 SQVTM, CDR2 ANQGSEA. This CDR3 spans 13 amino acids. The CDR3 region has the DNA TGCAGCGTCGGGACAGGGTCATACTATGGCTACACCTTC. It codes for CSVGTGSYYGYTF.

In this sample, this clonotype turned up many times. The chain recombines TRBV3-1 with TRBJ2-7; the match to TRBD2 covers 7 bases. CDR3 length equals 15 residues. Germline assignment: CDR1 LGHDT and CDR2 YNNKEL (reference sequence). Trimming took 4 bases from V and 3 from J; bases not matched to a gene: 9. DNA of the CDR3: TGTGCCAGCAGCCGGGGGGGGAATCCCAGCTACGAGCAGTACTTC. Translated: CASSRGGNPSYEQYF.

The genes are TRBV2 and TRBJ1-4, with a weak D call TRBD1 (6 bases). Germline CDR1 SNHLY, CDR2 FYNNEI. This CDR3 comprises 16 residues. V was cut by 3 bases and J by 5 bases, with 16 bases left in between. The CDR3 DNA follows: TGTGCCAGCAGTGATCTATCTTTAACAGGGAATGAAAAACTGTTTTTT. Protein product: CASSDLSLTGNEKLFF.

V and J are TRBV15 and TRBJ2-6; D uncertain. The V and J ends lost 3 bases and 0 bases respectively, with 9 bases between them. The germline V gene has CDR1 LNHNV and CDR2 YYDKDF (reference sequence). The length of the CDR3 is 16 residues. In DNA form, the CDR3 reads TGTGCCACCAGCAGCGCTTTAGGCTCTGGGGCCAACGTCCTGACTTTC. This codes for CATSSALGSGANVLTF.

This clonotype was recorded at least ten times. The chain joins TRBV11-3 to TRBJ2-7; D is ambiguous. V was trimmed by 1 base and J by 5 bases, leaving 6 bases between them. The V gene's germline CDR1 is SGHNT and CDR2 YENEEA. This CDR3 spans 12 amino acids. CDR3 sequence reads: CASSLGFDEQYF. The CDR3 DNA is TGTGCCAGCAGCTTAGGGTTCGACGAGCAGTACTTC.